This T cell receptor (beta chain) was sequenced in a study of blood T cell repertoires in COVID-19. CDR1 MDHEN and CDR2 SYDVKM come from the germline V gene. Trimming removed 3 bases at V and 4 bases at J, with 10 bases between. CDR3 length equals 14 residues. Assay: immunoSEQ multiplex PCR; the TCRdb copy retains only in-frame clones and omits some. The sample lists 250,000 to 300,000 clones, 70% to 90% occurring once. Specimen: PBMCs or T cells enriched from blood (not recorded which). This chain uses TRBV28 with TRBJ1-3, with D tentatively TRBD1 (5 bases). This receptor was taken from a woman aged 45-60 years who had recovered from COVID-19. CDR3 amino acids: CASSLAGWGNTIYF. The CDR3 bases are TGTGCCAGCAGTTTGGCAGGGTGGGGAAACACCATATATTTT.